The 18 T cell receptor beta chains reported below all come from one sample, sequenced in a study of blood T cell repertoires in COVID-19 (dated by TCRdb to 2019 to 2021). Receptor amplification or capture employed the immunoSEQ multiplex PCR assay. The source is immuneACCESS, and TCRdb retained only in-frame sequences with V and J called. Part of the clones is not carried over; for the studies checked, unresolved V genes explain less than half of this, and the remainder is unexplained. The sample table holds over 250,000 clones, of which 80% to 90% were seen once. The top ten constitute approximately 1.5% of the sample. Sequences were obtained from peripheral blood. The source is a woman in her 40s who had recovered from COVID-19.

The gene calls are TRBV29-1 and TRBJ2-2, with D perhaps TRBD2 (6 bases). Trimming removed 3 bases from V and 4 bases from J, with 9 bases in between. In germline, CDR1 is SQVTM, CDR2 ANQGSEA. CDR3 length: 13 residues. The CDR3 nucleotides are TGCAGCGTTGATCGGGGGTCCACCGGGGAGCTGTTTTTT. Translation gives CSVDRGSTGELFF.

This clone has more than one count but fewer than ten. A junction boundary mismatches the germline segment, possibly from a read error. The chain recombines TRBV7-7 with TRBJ2-1; tentative D call: TRBD1 (5 bases). CDR3 size: 17 residues. Germline V gene data show CDR1 as SSHAT and CDR2 as FNYEAQ (reference sequence). The CDR3 nucleotides are TGTGCTAGCAGCTTCCGGTTTGGGCAGGGTCTGGCCAGTGAGCAGTTCTTC. Amino acid sequence: CASSFRFGQGLASEQFF.

As concerns this clone: A much larger clone differs from this one at a single base, so this may be a read error. The rearrangement links TRBV5-6 to TRBJ1-1; D unresolved. This CDR3 spans 13 amino acids. Germline CDR1 is SGHDT and CDR2 is YYEEEE. The V end was cut by 0 bases, the J end by 1 base, with 4 bases between. This CDR3 reads CASSLDWNTEAFF. The DNA for the CDR3 is TGTGCCAGCAGCTTGGACTGGAACACTGAAGCTTTCTTT.

The gene calls are TRBV19 and TRBJ1-6, with 7 bases fitting TRBD1. Per the germline V gene, CDR1 is LNHDA and CDR2 is SQIVND (reference sequence). V was pared by 4 bases and J by 0 bases, with 6 bases of the junction left unmatched. The CDR3 contains 17 residues. The CDR3 protein is CASSTDRDSSYNSPLHF. In DNA form, the CDR3 reads TGTGCCAGTAGTACCGACCGGGACAGCTCCTATAATTCACCCCTCCACTTT.

This clone was seen only once. The chain has TRBV2 and TRBJ2-3; 8 nucleotides align to TRBD1. The CDR3 is 13 amino acids. Germline V gives CDR1 SNHLY, CDR2 FYNNEI. V shed 6 bases and J 3 bases; nucleotides not matched to a gene: 2. The CDR3 nucleotides read TGTGCCAGCAGAGGGACAGGTACAGATACGCAGTATTTT. Translated: CASRGTGTDTQYF.

This clone was observed a single time. V and J are TRBV5-1 and TRBJ2-1; maybe TRBD1 (5 bases). Trimming took off 3 bases at V and 8 bases at J, with 21 bases between the two ends. Germline CDR1 reads SGHRS; CDR2 reads YFSETQ. The CDR3 consists of 16 residues. The CDR3 region is CASSSTKITLGDEQFF. The CDR3 bases are TGCGCCAGCAGCTCCACAAAAATAACGCTAGGGGATGAGCAGTTCTTC.

This chain links TRBV7-9 with TRBJ1-4, with D unresolved. Germline values: CDR1 SEHNR, CDR2 FQNEAQ (reference sequence). V lost 8 bases and J lost 5, with 12 bases in between. The CDR3 sequence is 13 residues long. CDR3 sequence reads: CASVASANEKLFF. CDR3 sequence (DNA): TGTGCCAGCGTGGCGTCAGCGAATGAAAAACTGTTTTTT.

CDR3 bases: TGTGCCAGCAGCCAAGGGGAGAGGGTCGGGTGGTACACTGAAGCTTTCTTT. Its protein product is CASSQGERVGWYTEAFF. The chain couples TRBV3-1 (or the pseudogene TRBV3-2) to TRBJ1-1; D gene ambiguous. Trimming pared 1 base from V and 3 bases from J, leaving 18 bases between. The CDR3 length is 17 residues. The germline CDR1 and CDR2 sequences are LGHDT and YNNKEL (reference sequence).

J is TRBJ2-7 and V is TRBV18, with D possibly being TRBD2 (5 bases). V gave up 0 bases and J gave up 6 bases, with 6 bases separating them. The CDR3 sequence is 12 residues long. Germline values: CDR1 KGHSH, CDR2 LQKENI. CDR3 amino acids: CASSPPLAEQYF. The CDR3 DNA reads TGTGCCAGCTCACCACCCCTAGCCGAGCAGTACTTC.

V gene TRBV7-3 combines with J gene TRBJ2-5; 8 bases map to TRBD2. Trimming removed 8 bases from V and 2 bases from J; junction bases left unmatched: 13. Germline CDR1 SGHTA, CDR2 FQGTGA. CDR3 length: 16 residues. CDR3 protein: CASLPRGGRPQETQYF. The CDR3 bases are TGTGCCAGCCTCCCACGTGGCGGGAGGCCACAAGAGACCCAGTACTTC.

The genes are TRBV4-2 and TRBJ2-7, with D uncertain. V was clipped by 0 bases and J by 5 bases, with 11 bases between them. The CDR3 runs 14 residues. The V gene's germline CDR1 is LGHNA and CDR2 YNFKEQ. CDR3 coding DNA: TGTGCCAGCAGCCAAGATGAGGCGCGAGACGAGCAGTACTTC. Translated, it gives CASSQDEARDEQYF.

This clone was detected only once. The chain employs TRBV2 and TRBJ2-7, with TRBD1 matching over 8 bases. The V gene end was trimmed by 7 bases and the J gene end by 3 bases; junction bases not matched to a gene: 14. This CDR3 comprises 16 residues. The germline V gene has CDR1 SNHLY and CDR2 FYNNEI. The CDR3 coding sequence is TGTGCCAGCACTTATCTCCCGGGACAGGAGATCTACGAGCAGTACTTC. Protein product: CASTYLPGQEIYEQYF.

The chain couples TRBV5-6 to TRBJ1-3; no reliable D call. Looked up from germline, CDR1 is SGHDT and CDR2 is YYEEEE. Trimming left V 1 base short and J 0 bases short, with 14 bases between. There are 17 residues in the CDR3. The CDR3 spells CASSLIGAAFSGNTIYF. CDR3 DNA sequence: TGTGCCAGCAGCTTGATAGGTGCGGCCTTCTCTGGAAACACCATATATTTT.

The J gene is TRBJ2-7, the V gene TRBV10-3, with D perhaps matching TRBD2 (5 bases). Germline V CDR1 and CDR2: ENHRY, SYGVKD. With 4 bases removed from V and 4 bases from J, the gap between germline ends came to 8 bases. The CDR3 totals 12 residues. The CDR3 loop reads CAISALEYEQYF. The CDR3 bases are TGTGCCATCAGTGCACTAGAGTACGAGCAGTACTTC.

CDR3 loop: CASSPDLNTEAFF. The CDR3 nucleotides read TGTGCCAGCTCACCAGACTTGAACACTGAAGCTTTCTTT. The chain has TRBV18 and TRBJ1-1, with D unresolved. The V gene lost 2 bases and the J gene lost 0 bases, with 4 bases spanning the gap. The CDR3 extends over 13 amino acids. Germline V gives CDR1 KGHSH, CDR2 LQKENI.

The chain joins TRBV5-4 to TRBJ2-3, with 7 positions matching TRBD1. V lost 0 bases to trimming and J lost 4 bases; unmatched junction nucleotides: 11. The length of the CDR3 is 17 residues. The germline V gene encodes CDR1 SGHNT and CDR2 YYREEE (reference sequence). CDR3 in amino acids: CASSLGGFRGRADTQYF. CDR3 sequence (DNA): TGTGCCAGCAGCTTGGGCGGTTTTAGGGGGCGCGCAGATACGCAGTATTTT. The entire variable domain, with the rest obtained from reference TRBV5-4 and TRBJ2-3, is as follows: ETGVTQSPTHLIKTRGQQVTLRCSSQSGHNTVSWYQQALGQGPQFIFQYYREEENGRGNFPPRFSGLQFPNYSSELNVNALELDDSALYLCASSLGGFRGRADTQYFGPGTRLTVL.

The gene calls are TRBV4-2 and TRBJ1-3, with TRBD1 matching over 8 bases. CDR3 length: 14 residues. Germline trimming cut 4 bases from V and 2 bases from J; bases unmatched to any gene: 1. Germline V lookup: CDR1 LGHNA, CDR2 YNFKEQ. The CDR3 DNA is TGTGCCAGCAGCCTACAGGGGGCTGGAAACACCATATATTTT. Amino acids: CASSLQGAGNTIYF.

The J gene is TRBJ2-2, the V gene TRBV30; D possibly corresponds to TRBD2 (6 bases). The germline V and J ends were trimmed by 7 bases and 2 bases, with 17 bases remaining between them. This CDR3 contains 15 residues. Germline assignment: CDR1 GTSNPN and CDR2 SVGIG (reference sequence). DNA for the CDR3: TGTGCCTCCAATGAGATAGCGGATAACACCGGGGAGCTGTTTTTT. It translates to CASNEIADNTGELFF.